The 16 T cell receptor beta chains presented below share a single source sample, sequenced in a study of T cell changes during pregnancy in multiple sclerosis. The data were produced by immunoSEQ multiplex PCR, yet TCRdb's version contains in-frame clones alone and is incomplete. Of 55,000 to 65,000 clones in the sample, 85% to 90% were seen once. The starting material was peripheral blood, obtained in the first trimester of pregnancy. These receptors all stem from a female donor in good health, enrolled as a control in a pregnancy study.

The chain combines TRBV5-6 with TRBJ2-7; D is unresolved. This CDR3 contains 11 residues. Germline V gives CDR1 SGHDT, CDR2 YYEEEE. V dropped 3 bases and J dropped 6 bases, with 7 bases sitting between them. The CDR3 is CASSSPGEQYF. CDR3 DNA sequence: TGTGCCAGCAGCTCCCCCGGCGAGCAGTACTTC.

The CDR3 bases are TGTGCCAGCAGTGAAGCACTAGCTAGGAGCTCCTACGAGCAGTACTTC. Its translation is CASSEALARSSYEQYF. The genes are TRBV6-1 and TRBJ2-7; maybe TRBD2 (6 bases). Germline values: CDR1 MNHNS, CDR2 SASEGT. Trimming removed 0 bases from V and 0 bases from J, with 12 bases in between. The CDR3 runs to 16 residues.

The J gene is TRBJ1-2, the V gene TRBV6-6; D remains ambiguous. Germline CDR1 and CDR2: MNHNY and SVGAGI (reference sequence). The CDR3 has 14 amino acids. V lost 0 bases and J lost 4, with 9 bases in between. The CDR3 nucleotides are TGTGCCAGCAGTTACTCGATTGAGGGCTATGGCTACACCTTC. This encodes CASSYSIEGYGYTF.

In its sample, this clone was seen once. This chain connects TRBV9 to TRBJ1-5, with D possibly TRBD1 on 6 matching bases. The CDR3 spans 13 residues. Germline CDR1 is SGDLS and CDR2 is YYNGEE. Trimming left V 5 bases short and J 4 bases short, with 10 bases between. The CDR3 reads CASSETGNQPQHF. The CDR3 DNA reads as TGTGCCAGCAGTGAGACAGGAAATCAGCCCCAGCATTTT. Filled out from reference TRBV9 and TRBJ1-5, the complete variable domain reads DSGVTQTPKHLITATGQRVTLRCSPRSGDLSVYWYQQSLDQGLQFLIQYYNGEERAKGNILERFSAQQFPDLHSELNLSSLELGDSALYFCASSETGNQPQHFGDGTRLSIL.

This rearrangement joins TRBV19 to TRBJ1-5; tentative D call: TRBD1 (5 bases). Germline V gene data show CDR1 as LNHDA and CDR2 as SQIVND (reference sequence). CDR3 length: 13 residues. The V and J ends lost 3 bases and 9 bases respectively, with 12 bases between them. The CDR3 loop is CASSMSSGGPQHF. CDR3 nucleotide sequence: TGTGCCAGTAGTATGTCCTCCGGGGGGCCCCAGCATTTT.

This chain links TRBV9 with TRBJ2-3; no clear D gene. Deletions cut 0 bases from V and 3 bases from J, with 5 bases between. The CDR3 length is 13 residues. Germline V gene data show CDR1 as SGDLS and CDR2 as YYNGEE. CDR3 sequence: CASSVGATDTQYF. The CDR3 DNA reads TGTGCCAGCAGCGTAGGGGCTACAGATACGCAGTATTTT.

The chain joins TRBV18 to TRBJ1-5; the D is unclear. V was clipped by 3 bases and J by 1 base, with 4 bases between them. Germline V CDR1 and CDR2: KGHSH, LQKENI. This CDR3 is built from 13 residues. The CDR3 nucleotides are TGTGCCAGCTCACCCCGGAGCAATCAGCCCCAGCATTTT. Protein: CASSPRSNQPQHF.

The table lists this clone with a count of one. This chain links TRBV5-1 with TRBJ2-5, with D uncertain. The V end was cut by 4 bases, the J end by 2 bases, with 9 bases between. The germline gives CDR1 SGHRS, CDR2 YFSETQ. The CDR3 is 13 amino acids. The CDR3 DNA reads as TGCGCCAGCAGCCCGCGCCCTCAAGAGACCCAGTACTTC. It specifies CASSPRPQETQYF.

The J gene is TRBJ1-5, the V gene TRBV5-8; 10 nucleotides agree with TRBD1. CDR1 is SGHTS and CDR2 is YDEGEE in the germline V gene. This CDR3 spans 19 amino acids. V lost 3 bases and J lost 1; bases outside the gene matches: 13. CDR3 in amino acids: CASSSGPGQGVVSNQPQHF. CDR3 DNA sequence: TGTGCCAGCAGCTCCGGGCCCGGACAGGGGGTGGTGAGCAATCAGCCCCAGCATTTT. Complete variable domain (other parts from reference TRBV5-8 and TRBJ1-5): EAGVTQSPTHLIKTRGQQATLRCSPISGHTSVYWYQQALGLGLQFLLWYDEGEERNRGNFPPRFSGRQFPNYSSELNVNALELEDSALYLCASSSGPGQGVVSNQPQHFGDGTRLSIL.

The chain links TRBV7-2 to TRBJ2-7, with 10 bases fitting TRBD1. The germline gives CDR1 SGHTA, CDR2 FQGNSA. The CDR3 length is 18 residues. V trimming: 1 base; J trimming: 6 bases; junction bases outside the gene matches: 15. The CDR3 protein is CASSLVRYRDRGLIEQYF. CDR3 nucleotides: TGTGCCAGCAGCTTAGTAAGATACCGGGACAGGGGCTTGATCGAGCAGTACTTC. Filled out from reference TRBV7-2 and TRBJ2-7, the complete variable domain reads GAGVSQSPSNKVTEKGKDVELRCDPISGHTALYWYRQSLGQGLEFLIYFQGNSAPDKSGLPSDRFSAERTGGSVSTLTIQRTQQEDSAVYLCASSLVRYRDRGLIEQYFGPGTRLTVT.

The V call is TRBV7-8, the J call TRBJ2-4; 8 bases fit TRBD1. The V and J ends lost 1 base and 6 bases, in that order; junction bases with no gene match: 2. CDR1 is SGHVS, CDR2 FQNEAQ, per germline. This CDR3 is built from 14 residues. CDR3 protein: CASSLGGTGNIQYF. CDR3 DNA: TGTGCCAGCAGCTTAGGAGGGACAGGAAACATTCAGTACTTC. Filled out from reference TRBV7-8 and TRBJ2-4, the complete variable domain reads GAGVSQSPRYKVAKRGQDVALRCDPISGHVSLFWYQQALGQGPEFLTYFQNEAQLDKSGLPSDRFFAERPEGSVSTLKIQRTQQEDSAVYLCASSLGGTGNIQYFGAGTRLSVL.

The chain is built from TRBV5-1 and TRBJ1-1; no definite D call. V lost 0 bases to trimming and J lost 0 bases, with 15 bases between them. Germline-derived CDR1 and CDR2 are SGHRS and YFSETQ. The CDR3 consists of 17 residues. The CDR3 coding sequence is TGCGCCAGCAGCTTGGTACCCCACGCCAGGCTGAACACTGAAGCTTTCTTT. The encoded protein is CASSLVPHARLNTEAFF. Looking up the rest from reference TRBV5-1 and TRBJ1-1 gives the full variable domain: KAGVTQTPRYLIKTRGQQVTLSCSPISGHRSVSWYQQTPGQGLQFLFEYFSETQRNKGNFPGRFSGRQFSNSRSEMNVSTLELGDSALYLCASSLVPHARLNTEAFFGQGTRLTVV.

This clone was recorded only once. V usage is TRBV4-3 and J usage is TRBJ1-2; TRBD1 matches 7 bases. CDR3 length equals 19 residues. V shed 1 base, J shed 5 bases, and the junction held 19 bases outside the gene matches. The germline V gene has CDR1 LGHNA and CDR2 YSLEER. DNA of the CDR3: TGCGCCAGCAGCCAAGTGTCGCAGGGGGAATGGGCGGGCGAGTATGGCTACACCTTC. Translation gives CASSQVSQGEWAGEYGYTF.

The V call is TRBV7-9, the J call TRBJ1-5, with 11 nucleotides matching TRBD1. V was pared by 5 bases and J by 4 bases, with 7 bases of the junction left unmatched. Germline lookup yields CDR1 SEHNR and CDR2 FQNEAQ (reference sequence). This CDR3 is built from 16 residues. CDR3 sequence (DNA): TGTGCCAGCAGCCCTACCGGGACAGGGGGGAATCAGCCCCAGCATTTT. This encodes CASSPTGTGGNQPQHF.

This chain connects TRBV19 to TRBJ2-7, with 7 bases that match TRBD1. J gave up 7 bases and V 3 bases, and 9 bases lay outside the gene matches. CDR3 size: 14 residues. Germline V gives CDR1 LNHDA, CDR2 SQIVND (reference sequence). CDR3 amino acids: CASSMFKGAKEQYF. As DNA, the CDR3 is TGTGCCAGTAGTATGTTCAAGGGGGCTAAGGAGCAGTACTTC.

The chain uses TRBV27 and TRBJ2-7; the match to TRBD1 covers 10 bases. This CDR3 is 14 amino acids long. With 4 bases clipped from V and 5 bases from J, the junction kept 5 bases outside the gene matches. The germline V gene has CDR1 MNHEY and CDR2 SMNVEV (reference sequence). The CDR3 coding sequence is TGTGCCAGCAGTTCCCCCGGGACAGGGGACGAGCAGTACTTC. Its protein product is CASSSPGTGDEQYF.